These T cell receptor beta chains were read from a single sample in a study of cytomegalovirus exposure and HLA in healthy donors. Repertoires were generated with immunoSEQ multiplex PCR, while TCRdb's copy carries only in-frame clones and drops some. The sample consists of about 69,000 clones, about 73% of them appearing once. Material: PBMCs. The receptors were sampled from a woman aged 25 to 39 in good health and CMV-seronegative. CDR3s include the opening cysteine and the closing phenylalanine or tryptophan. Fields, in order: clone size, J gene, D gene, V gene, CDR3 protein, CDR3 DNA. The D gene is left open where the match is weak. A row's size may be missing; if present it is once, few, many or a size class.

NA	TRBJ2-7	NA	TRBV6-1	CASRKRAPPYEQYF	TGTGCCAGCAGGAAGCGGGCTCCTCCCTACGAGCAGTACTTC
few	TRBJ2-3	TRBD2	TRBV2	CASADFRPSGADTQYF	TGTGCTAGCGCGGACTTTAGGCCTAGCGGGGCGGATACGCAGTATTTT
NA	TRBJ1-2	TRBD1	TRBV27	CASSFSQGANYGYTF	TGTGCCAGCAGTTTCTCCCAGGGGGCGAACTATGGCTACACCTTC
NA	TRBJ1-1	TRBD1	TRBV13	CASSRTGASLAFF	TGTGCCAGCAGCCGGACAGGGGCCTCTTTGGCTTTCTTT
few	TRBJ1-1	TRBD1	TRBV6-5	CASRYQGGRGNTEAFF	TGTGCCAGCAGGTACCAGGGGGGACGGGGGAACACTGAAGCTTTCTTT
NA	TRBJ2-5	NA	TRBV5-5	CASSLARETQYF	TGTGCCAGCAGCTTGGCCAGGGAGACCCAGTACTTC
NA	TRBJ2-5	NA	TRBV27	CASGRETQYF	TGTGCCAGCGGCAGGGAGACCCAGTACTTC
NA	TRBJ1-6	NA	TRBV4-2	CASGDNSPLHF	TGTGCCAGCGGAGATAATTCACCCCTCCACTTT
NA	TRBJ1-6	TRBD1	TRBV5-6	CASSFGQGAFGSPLHF	TGTGCCAGCAGCTTTGGGCAGGGGGCGTTTGGTTCACCCCTCCACTTT
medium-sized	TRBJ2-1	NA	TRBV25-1	CASSDRRVNEQFF	TGTGCCAGCAGTGATCGCAGGGTTAATGAGCAGTTCTTC
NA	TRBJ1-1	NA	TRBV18	CASSRGMNTEAFF	TGTGCCAGCTCACGAGGAATGAACACTGAAGCTTTCTTT
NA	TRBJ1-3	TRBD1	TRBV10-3	CAISRGDRTGNTIYF	TGTGCCATCAGTCGGGGGGACAGGACTGGAAACACCATATATTTT
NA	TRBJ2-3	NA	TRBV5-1	CASSLVVAGSADTQYF	TGCGCCAGCAGCTTGGTTGTGGCAGGGTCAGCAGATACGCAGTATTTT
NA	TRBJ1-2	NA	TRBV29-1	CSVPPRHPNYGYTF	TGCAGCGTTCCACCACGACACCCTAACTATGGCTACACCTTC
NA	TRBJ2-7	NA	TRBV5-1	CASSLGPGRSTYEQYF	TGCGCCAGCAGCTTGGGACCGGGGAGATCGACCTACGAGCAGTACTTC
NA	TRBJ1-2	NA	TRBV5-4	CASSLGGLNVNYGYTF	TGTGCCAGCAGCTTGGGGGGCCTAAACGTTAACTATGGCTACACCTTC
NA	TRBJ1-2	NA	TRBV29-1	CSVESGHGYTF	TGCAGCGTTGAGAGCGGTCATGGCTACACCTTC
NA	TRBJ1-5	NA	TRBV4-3	CASSQTAGGSNQPQHF	TGCGCCAGCAGCCAAACCGCGGGGGGAAGCAATCAGCCCCAGCATTTT
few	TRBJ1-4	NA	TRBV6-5	CASRTGQGYEKLFF	TGTGCCAGCAGAACCGGCCAGGGATACGAAAAACTGTTTTTT
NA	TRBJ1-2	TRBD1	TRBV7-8	CASSSRTGLNYGYTF	TGTGCCAGCAGCTCCCGGACAGGGCTCAACTATGGCTACACCTTC
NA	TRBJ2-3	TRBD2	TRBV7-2	CASSLGGGLSTDTQYF	TGTGCCAGCAGCTTGGGCGGGGGGCTGTCTACAGATACGCAGTATTTT
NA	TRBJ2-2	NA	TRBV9	CASSGLGGTGELFF	TGTGCCAGCAGCGGGCTTGGGGGGACCGGGGAGCTGTTTTTT
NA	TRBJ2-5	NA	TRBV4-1	CASSQDPSTVQETQYF	TGCGCCAGCAGCCAAGACCCCTCGACAGTTCAAGAGACCCAGTACTTC
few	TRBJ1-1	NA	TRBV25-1	CASRLFMNTEAFF	TGTGCCAGCAGGCTATTCATGAACACTGAAGCTTTCTTT
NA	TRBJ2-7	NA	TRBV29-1	CSVDGVGRGSYEQYF	TGCAGCGTTGATGGGGTCGGCAGGGGCTCCTACGAGCAGTACTTC
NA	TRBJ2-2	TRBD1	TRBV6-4	CATRTGPNTGELFF	TGTGCCACTCGGACAGGACCGAACACCGGGGAGCTGTTTTTT
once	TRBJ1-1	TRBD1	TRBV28	CASRGQGAQVNTEAFF	TGTGCCAGCAGGGGGCAGGGGGCCCAGGTGAACACTGAAGCTTTCTTT
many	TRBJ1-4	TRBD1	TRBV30	CAWSVDRVNEKLFF	TGTGCCTGGAGTGTAGACAGGGTCAATGAAAAACTGTTTTTT
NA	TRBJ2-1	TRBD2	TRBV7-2	CASSLAASGGSEQFF	TGTGCCAGCAGCTTAGCAGCTAGCGGGGGATCTGAGCAGTTCTTC